This T cell receptor beta chain was identified in a study of breast tumors, draining lymph nodes, adjacent tissues. This CDR3 has 15 amino acids. Trimming took 6 bases from V and 0 from J, leaving 17 bases between them. Germline CDR1 reads GTSNPN; CDR2 reads SVGIG (reference sequence). Concerning this clonotype itself: What it binds is not known.

Broader study findings: Data only fit, rather than demonstrated, lymph node origin of most tumor T cells.

TCRdb used MiXCR to reprocess the multiplex PCR reads, holding one entry per CDR3 protein. The data hold approximately 88,000 distinct CDR3 sequences, with approximately 29% observed a single time. The lymph nodes were axillary draining lymph nodes from breast cancer patients. Specimen: axillary lymph node tissue. This receptor was taken from a female donor with breast cancer. Some clones in this sample may be carry-over from other donors' samples. The chain couples TRBV30 to TRBJ1-1; a weak D match, TRBD1 (6 bases). The CDR3 region is CACPETGRMNTEAFF. The CDR3 bases are TGTGCCTGCCCCGAGACAGGACGCATGAACACTGAAGCTTTCTTT.